This T cell receptor (beta chain) was found in a study of blood T cell repertoires in COVID-19. Study-level background: The cDNA or gDNA used as material had been derived from T cells, B-cell-depleted T cells, or PBMCs.

The CDR3 extends over 16 amino acids. V was pared by 3 bases and J by 7 bases, with 13 bases of the junction left unmatched. Germline V gene sequence: CDR1 DFQATT, CDR2 SNEGSKA (reference sequence). Assay: immunoSEQ multiplex PCR; the TCRdb copy retains only in-frame clones and omits some. The sample holds roughly 330,000 clones, about 87% seen once. This rearrangement joins TRBV20-1 to TRBJ2-2; TRBD2 matches at 8 bases. What was sequenced was PBMCs or T cells enriched from blood (not recorded which). This sequence was found in a woman in her thirties who had recovered from COVID-19. CDR3 region: CSASYPGLGVNGELFF. The CDR3 DNA follows: TGCAGTGCTAGTTACCCGGGACTAGGAGTCAACGGGGAGCTGTTTTTT.